The rows below give T cell receptor beta chains drawn from one sample of a study of blood T cell repertoires in COVID-19. Sequencing was performed with immunoSEQ multiplex PCR; in TCRdb, only in-frame clones are kept and a portion is missing. The table has hundreds of thousands of clones, more than 70% seen once. Sequenced: peripheral blood. The receptor set was obtained from a woman between 45 and 60 years old who had recovered from COVID-19. CDR3s include the opening cysteine and the closing phenylalanine or tryptophan. D genes are given only for firm matches. The listing skips clone size in some rows; elsewhere it reads once, few, many or a size class.

d_gene,j_gene,abundance,v_gene,CDR3nt,CDR3aa
TRBD1,TRBJ2-7,.,TRBV9,TGTGCCAGCAGCGAGGGGACAGGGGGCGTCTACGAGCAGTACTTC,CASSEGTGGVYEQYF
TRBD1,TRBJ1-4,once,TRBV5-1,TGCGCCAGCAGCCCCCGAGGGGGACAGGGAGAAAAACTGTTTTTT,CASSPRGGQGEKLFF
.,TRBJ1-4,.,TRBV5-6,TGTGCCAGCAGCTTGTTAAATGAAAAACTGTTTTTT,CASSLLNEKLFF
TRBD2,TRBJ2-1,.,TRBV3-1/TRBV3-2,TGTGCCAGCAGCCCATCCACGATCGGGACTAGCGGGTCTAAGCAGTTCTTC,CASSPSTIGTSGSKQFF
TRBD1,TRBJ1-2,.,TRBV9,TGTGCCAGCAGCCTCGGACAGGGCGATGGCTACACCTTC,CASSLGQGDGYTF
TRBD2,TRBJ2-2,.,TRBV30,TGTGCCTGGTGCCTAGCGGGGAACACCGGGGAGCTGTTTTTT,CAWCLAGNTGELFF
TRBD2,TRBJ2-1,few,TRBV7-9,TGTGCCAGCAGCTTAAACGAACTAGCGGCGACAGGCAATGAGCAGTTCTTC,CASSLNELAATGNEQFF
TRBD1,TRBJ1-1,.,TRBV4-1,TGCGCCAGCAGCCAGGGACAGGGAGATTGGGTCACTGAAGCTTTCTTT,CASSQGQGDWVTEAFF
.,TRBJ2-2,.,TRBV7-2,TGTGCCAGCAGCCCCGGGAGTAGGCCCGGGGAGCTGTTTTTT,CASSPGSRPGELFF
.,TRBJ2-7,.,TRBV28,TGTGCCACCGGGGGACGGAACTCCTACGAGCAGTACTTC,CATGGRNSYEQYF
.,TRBJ1-5,.,TRBV6-5,TGTGCCAGCGGGGGGACCGTGAATCAGCCCCAGCATTTT,CASGGTVNQPQHF
TRBD2,TRBJ2-3,.,TRBV4-3,TGCGCCAGCAGCCAAGATGGGGGGCAACTAGCGGGAACTCCTAGCACAGATACGCAGTATTTT,CASSQDGGQLAGTPSTDTQYF
.,TRBJ1-5,.,TRBV18,TGTGCCAGCTCCTCCGGGAGGGATCAGCCCCAGCATTTT,CASSSGRDQPQHF
.,TRBJ1-5,once,TRBV7-2,TGTGCCAGCAGCTTAGAGACAGGAAGCAATCAGCCCCAGCATTTT,CASSLETGSNQPQHF
.,TRBJ2-6,.,TRBV7-3,TGTGCCAGCAGCCCTCGGAGCTCTGGGGCCAACGTCCTGACTTTC,CASSPRSSGANVLTF
.,TRBJ2-7,.,TRBV12-3/TRBV12-4,TGTGCCAGCAGCAGGGGCCCCGCCTACGAGCAGTACTTC,CASSRGPAYEQYF
.,TRBJ1-5,.,TRBV5-4,TGTGCCAGCAGTCTTGACGGCGGAGGAAATCAGCCCCAGCATTTT,CASSLDGGGNQPQHF
.,TRBJ1-6,.,TRBV30,TGTGCCTGGAGTGTTGGGCTGAACTATAATTCACCCCTCCACTTT,CAWSVGLNYNSPLHF
TRBD1,TRBJ1-1,.,TRBV6-1,TGTGCCAGCAGTGAAACGGGGGACAGGTTAGAAGCTTTCTTT,CASSETGDRLEAFF
.,TRBJ1-5,.,TRBV27,TGTGCCACCAGAAGGACACTTTATAGCAATCAGCCCCAGCATTTT,CATRRTLYSNQPQHF
.,TRBJ1-2,.,TRBV2,TGTGCCAGCAGACCCACAGGGTATGGCTACACCTTC,CASRPTGYGYTF
TRBD1,TRBJ1-5,.,TRBV9,TGTGCCAGCAGCGGACAGGGGGCGCGCCAGCCCCAGCATTTT,CASSGQGARQPQHF
TRBD2,TRBJ2-1,.,TRBV15,TGTGCCACCAGCAGTCCAAGCGGGAGGGCTTCCTACAATGAGCAGTTCTTC,CATSSPSGRASYNEQFF
TRBD1,TRBJ2-7,.,TRBV4-3,TGCGCCAGCAGCCAAGATTCGACGGGACAGGGGGTCTACGAGCAGTACTTC,CASSQDSTGQGVYEQYF
TRBD1,TRBJ1-5,.,TRBV6-5,TGTGCCAGCAGTTCCCTGGACAGGGGTGGGTCTCAGCCCCAGCATTTT,CASSSLDRGGSQPQHF
.,TRBJ2-7,.,TRBV6-6,TGTGCCAGCAGCAGGAACTACGAGCAGTACTTC,CASSRNYEQYF
TRBD2,TRBJ2-5,.,TRBV10-3,TGTGCCATCAGTGACCCCGGGACTAGCGGGGGAGAGACCCAGTACTTC,CAISDPGTSGGETQYF
TRBD1,TRBJ1-2,once,TRBV3-1/TRBV3-2,TGTGCCAGCAGCCAAGCGGCTCAGGGGGCGAGGGGCTACACCTTC,CASSQAAQGARGYTF
.,TRBJ1-1,few,TRBV2,TGTGCCTGCGGAGTCTTCTCAGACACTGAAGCTTTCTTT,CACGVFSDTEAFF
.,TRBJ2-7,.,TRBV11-2,TGTGCCAGCAGCTTAAACTCCGAGCGGAGGCCCCTCGAGCAGTACTTC,CASSLNSERRPLEQYF
TRBD2,TRBJ2-1,.,TRBV19,TGTGCCAGTAGCCCTCCACCGGGACTAGCGGGGGGGGGCGATGAGCAGTTCTTC,CASSPPPGLAGGGDEQFF
TRBD2,TRBJ2-1,.,TRBV14,TGTGCCAGCAGCCTTCCGGGACTAGGCAATGAGCAGTTCTTC,CASSLPGLGNEQFF
.,TRBJ2-7,.,TRBV7-9,TGTGCCAGCAGCTCAACTGGTTACGAGCAGTACTTC,CASSSTGYEQYF
TRBD1,TRBJ2-5,once,TRBV28,TGTGCCGGACAACAGACAGGGGGTGAGACCCAGTACTTC,CAGQQTGGETQYF
.,TRBJ1-4,.,TRBV27,TGTGCCAGCAGTTTCCAGGGTTCCGGAGAAAAACTGTTTTTT,CASSFQGSGEKLFF
.,TRBJ2-1,.,TRBV11-3,TGTGCCAGCAGCTTATATGGGGGGGGCCACTCCTACAATGAGCAGTTCTTC,CASSLYGGGHSYNEQFF
TRBD1,TRBJ2-7,.,TRBV6-5,TGTGCCAGCAGCTCGGGACAGACCTACGAGCAGTACTTC,CASSSGQTYEQYF
.,TRBJ2-5,.,TRBV27,TGTGCCAGCAGTCCAAAAGAGACCCAGTACTTC,CASSPKETQYF
TRBD1,TRBJ1-1,.,TRBV5-1,TGCGCCAGCAGCCCAGGACAGGGAGGGCGTTTCTTT,CASSPGQGGRFF
.,TRBJ2-7,.,TRBV6-5,TGTGCCAGCAGTTCCTCACGGGACGGGAGAAGCTACGAGCAGTACTTC,CASSSSRDGRSYEQYF
.,TRBJ2-7,.,TRBV3-1/TRBV3-2,TGTGCCAGCAGCCAAGGACTTGTCGGACTAACAGACTCCTACGAGCAGTACTTC,CASSQGLVGLTDSYEQYF
TRBD1,TRBJ1-1,.,TRBV9,TGTGCCAGCAGCCCCCGACAGGGAAGCACTGAAGCTTTCTTT,CASSPRQGSTEAFF
TRBD1,TRBJ1-2,.,TRBV28,TGTGCCAGCAGTTCTGGACAGGGAGGCTGGTATGGCTACACCTTC,CASSSGQGGWYGYTF
.,TRBJ1-2,.,TRBV7-9,TGTGCCAGCAGCTTCTCGTCAGATCAAGGCTACACCTTC,CASSFSSDQGYTF
.,TRBJ2-3,.,TRBV6-5,TGTGCCAGCAGTTACTCGGCGGGGACAGATACGCAGTATTTT,CASSYSAGTDTQYF
.,TRBJ1-5,.,TRBV28,TGTGCCAGCAGTTTAGGGGGCGGGGGAAGGCAGCCCCAGCATTTT,CASSLGGGGRQPQHF
.,TRBJ1-1,.,TRBV29-1,TGCAGCGTTGAAAGGGGTAGCACTGAAGCTTTCTTT,CSVERGSTEAFF
.,TRBJ2-5,.,TRBV7-2,TGTGCCAGCAGCCCCTATTTCGGGACCCAGTACTTC,CASSPYFGTQYF
TRBD1,TRBJ1-1,.,TRBV19,TGTGCCAGTACTTACACAGGAGGGGGCAATAGACGGGACACTGAAGCTTTCTTT,CASTYTGGGNRRDTEAFF
.,TRBJ1-6,.,TRBV27,TGTGCCAGCAGCGGACAGAATAATTCACCCCTCCACTTT,CASSGQNNSPLHF
TRBD1,TRBJ2-1,.,TRBV29-1,TGCAGCGCCTGGGGACAGACCGGGCAGTTCTTC,CSAWGQTGQFF
TRBD2,TRBJ2-5,.,TRBV9,TGTGCCAGCAGCGTGGGACTAGCGGCTCAAGAGACCCAGTACTTC,CASSVGLAAQETQYF
.,TRBJ1-1,once,TRBV4-2,TGTGCCAGCAGCCAAGATCCCAGGGCCTGGATGAACACTGAAGCTTTCTTT,CASSQDPRAWMNTEAFF
TRBD1,TRBJ2-1,.,TRBV28,TGTGCCAGCAGTTTGGGGACAGGGCACAATGAGCAGTTCTTC,CASSLGTGHNEQFF
.,TRBJ1-5,.,TRBV28,TGTGCCAGCAGACCACAGGGCGGGGGACTCAATCAGCCCCAGCATTTT,CASRPQGGGLNQPQHF
.,TRBJ1-1,.,TRBV12-3/TRBV12-4,TGTGCCAGCAGTTTTACAGAGAACACTGAAGCTTTCTTT,CASSFTENTEAFF
.,TRBJ1-2,.,TRBV12-3/TRBV12-4,TGTGCCAGCAGATACAGGGTTAACTATGGCTACACCTTC,CASRYRVNYGYTF
.,TRBJ1-1,.,TRBV12-3/TRBV12-4,TGTGCCAGCAGTCCAACAGCGAACACTGAAGCTTTCTTT,CASSPTANTEAFF
.,TRBJ1-4,.,TRBV28,TGTGCCAGCAGTCGAACAGCAGGATCCCGTGAAAAACTGTTTTTT,CASSRTAGSREKLFF